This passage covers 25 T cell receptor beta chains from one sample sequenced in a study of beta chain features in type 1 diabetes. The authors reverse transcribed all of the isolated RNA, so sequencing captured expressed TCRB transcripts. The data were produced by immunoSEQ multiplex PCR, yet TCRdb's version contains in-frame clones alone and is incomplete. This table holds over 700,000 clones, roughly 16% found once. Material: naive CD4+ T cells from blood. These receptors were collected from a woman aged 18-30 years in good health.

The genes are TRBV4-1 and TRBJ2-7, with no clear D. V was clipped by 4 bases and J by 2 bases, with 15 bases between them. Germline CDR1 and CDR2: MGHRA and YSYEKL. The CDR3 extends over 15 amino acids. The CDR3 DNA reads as TGCGCCAGCAGCCCCATAAGCCTAAATCCCTACGAGCAGTACTTC. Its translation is CASSPISLNPYEQYF.

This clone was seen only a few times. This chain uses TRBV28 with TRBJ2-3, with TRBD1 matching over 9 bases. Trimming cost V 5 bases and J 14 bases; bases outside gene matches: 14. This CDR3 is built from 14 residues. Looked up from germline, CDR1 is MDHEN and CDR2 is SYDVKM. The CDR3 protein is CASSAPPGQGFLYF. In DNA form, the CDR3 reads TGTGCCAGCAGTGCTCCGCCGGGACAGGGTTTTCTGTATTTT. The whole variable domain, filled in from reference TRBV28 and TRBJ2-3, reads DVKVTQSSRYLVKRTGEKVFLECVQDMDHENMFWYRQDPGLGLRLIYFSYDVKMKEKGDIPEGYSVSREKKERFSLILESASTNQTSMYLCASSAPPGQGFLYFGPGTRLTVL.

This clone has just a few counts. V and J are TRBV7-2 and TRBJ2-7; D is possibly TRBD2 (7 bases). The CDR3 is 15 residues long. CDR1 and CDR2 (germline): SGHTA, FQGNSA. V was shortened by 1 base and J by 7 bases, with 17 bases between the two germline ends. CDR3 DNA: TGTGCCAGCAGCTTAGGAGGCAGCGGGACACGGGAGCAGTACTTC. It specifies CASSLGGSGTREQYF.

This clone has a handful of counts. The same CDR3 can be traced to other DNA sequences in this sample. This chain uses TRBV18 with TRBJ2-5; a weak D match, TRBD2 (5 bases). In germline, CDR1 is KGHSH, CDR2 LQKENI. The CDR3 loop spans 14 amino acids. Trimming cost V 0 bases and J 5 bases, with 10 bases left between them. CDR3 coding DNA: TGTGCCAGCTCACCACCATCGGGATTGGAGACCCAGTACTTC. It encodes CASSPPSGLETQYF.

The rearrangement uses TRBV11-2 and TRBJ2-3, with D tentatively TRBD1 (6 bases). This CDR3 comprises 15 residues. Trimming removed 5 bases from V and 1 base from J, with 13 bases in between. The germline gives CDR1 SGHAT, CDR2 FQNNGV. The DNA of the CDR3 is TGTGCCAGCAGCCCTACGGGGACACGCACAGATACGCAGTATTTT. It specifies CASSPTGTRTDTQYF.

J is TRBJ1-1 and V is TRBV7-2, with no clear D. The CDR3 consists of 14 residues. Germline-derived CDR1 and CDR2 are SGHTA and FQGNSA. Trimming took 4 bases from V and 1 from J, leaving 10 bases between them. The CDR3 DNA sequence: TGTGCCAGCAGCTACCCCCAGCAGAACACTGAAGCTTTCTTT. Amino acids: CASSYPQQNTEAFF.

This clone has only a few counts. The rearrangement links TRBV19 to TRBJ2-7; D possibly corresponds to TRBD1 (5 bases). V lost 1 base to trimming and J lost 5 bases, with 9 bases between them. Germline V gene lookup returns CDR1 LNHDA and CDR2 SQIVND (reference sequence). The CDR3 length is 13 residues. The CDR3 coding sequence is TGTGCCAGTAGTATAGTCGCAGGGAACGAGCAGTACTTC. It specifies CASSIVAGNEQYF.

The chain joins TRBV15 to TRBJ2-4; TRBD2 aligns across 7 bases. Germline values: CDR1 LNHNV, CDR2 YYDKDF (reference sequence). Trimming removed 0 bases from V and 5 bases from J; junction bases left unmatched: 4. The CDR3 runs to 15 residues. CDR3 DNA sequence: TGTGCCACCAGCAGAGATCCTAGCGGCCAAAACATTCAGTACTTC. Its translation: CATSRDPSGQNIQYF.

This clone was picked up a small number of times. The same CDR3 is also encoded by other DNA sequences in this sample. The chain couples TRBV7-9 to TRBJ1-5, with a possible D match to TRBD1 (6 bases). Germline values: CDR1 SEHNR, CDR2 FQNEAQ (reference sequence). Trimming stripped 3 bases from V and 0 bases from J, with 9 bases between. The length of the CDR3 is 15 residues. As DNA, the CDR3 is TGTGCCAGCAGCTTGGGGGGCTATAGCAATCAGCCCCAGCATTTT. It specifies CASSLGGYSNQPQHF.

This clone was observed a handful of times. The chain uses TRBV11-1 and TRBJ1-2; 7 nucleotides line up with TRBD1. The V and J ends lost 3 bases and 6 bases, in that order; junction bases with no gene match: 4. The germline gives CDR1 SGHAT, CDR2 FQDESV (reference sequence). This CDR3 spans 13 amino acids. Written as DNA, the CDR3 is TGTGCCAGCAGCTTTGACAGGGTGCATGGCTACACCTTC. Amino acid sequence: CASSFDRVHGYTF.

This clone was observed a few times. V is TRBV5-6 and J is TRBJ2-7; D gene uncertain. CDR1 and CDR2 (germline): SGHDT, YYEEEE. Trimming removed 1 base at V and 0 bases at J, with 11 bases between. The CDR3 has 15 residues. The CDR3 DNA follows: TGTGCCAGCAGCTTGTTCAGAACCTCCTCCTACGAGCAGTACTTC. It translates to CASSLFRTSSYEQYF. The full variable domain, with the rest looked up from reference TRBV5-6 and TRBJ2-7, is DAGVTQSPTHLIKTRGQQVTLRCSPKSGHDTVSWYQQALGQGPQFIFQYYEEEERQRGNFPDRFSGHQFPNYSSELNVNALLLGDSALYLCASSLFRTSSYEQYFGPGTRLTVT.

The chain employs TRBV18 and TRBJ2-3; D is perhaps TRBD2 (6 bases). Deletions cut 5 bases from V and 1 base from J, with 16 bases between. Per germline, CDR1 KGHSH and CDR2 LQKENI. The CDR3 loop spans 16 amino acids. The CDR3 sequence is CASSINAGTGTDTQYF. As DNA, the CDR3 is TGTGCCAGCTCAATAAACGCCGGGACTGGCACAGATACGCAGTATTTT.

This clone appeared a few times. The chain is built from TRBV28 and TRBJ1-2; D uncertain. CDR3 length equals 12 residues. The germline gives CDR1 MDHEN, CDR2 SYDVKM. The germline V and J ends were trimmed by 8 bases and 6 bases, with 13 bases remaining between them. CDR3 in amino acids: CASHVTPDGYTF. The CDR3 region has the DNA TGTGCCAGCCACGTTACACCCGATGGCTACACCTTC.

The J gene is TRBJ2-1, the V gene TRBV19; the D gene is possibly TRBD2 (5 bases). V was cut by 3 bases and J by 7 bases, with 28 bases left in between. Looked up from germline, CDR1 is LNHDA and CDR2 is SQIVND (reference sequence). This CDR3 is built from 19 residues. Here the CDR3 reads CASSIIYSRTARERNEQFF. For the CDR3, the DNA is TGTGCCAGTAGTATTATATATTCGAGAACAGCTAGGGAGAGGAATGAGCAGTTCTTC.

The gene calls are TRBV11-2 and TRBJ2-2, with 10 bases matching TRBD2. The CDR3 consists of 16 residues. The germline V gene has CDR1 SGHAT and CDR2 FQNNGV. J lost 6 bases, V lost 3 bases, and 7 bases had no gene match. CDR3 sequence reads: CASSFLAGAPPGELFF. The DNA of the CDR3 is TGTGCCAGCAGCTTTCTAGCGGGAGCCCCTCCCGGGGAGCTGTTTTTT.

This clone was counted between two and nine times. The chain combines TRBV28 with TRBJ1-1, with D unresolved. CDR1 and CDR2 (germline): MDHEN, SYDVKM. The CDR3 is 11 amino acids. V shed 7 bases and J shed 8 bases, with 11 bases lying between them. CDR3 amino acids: CASTLSREAFF. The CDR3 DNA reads TGTGCCAGCACGCTCTCCAGGGAAGCTTTCTTT.

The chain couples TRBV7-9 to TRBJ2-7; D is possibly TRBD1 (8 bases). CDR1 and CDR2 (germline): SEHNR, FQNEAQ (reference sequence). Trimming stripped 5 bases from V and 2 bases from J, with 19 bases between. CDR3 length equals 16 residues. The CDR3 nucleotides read TGTGCCAGCAGCCCAGCGGGACAGGTAAACCCCTACGAGCAGTACTTC. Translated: CASSPAGQVNPYEQYF. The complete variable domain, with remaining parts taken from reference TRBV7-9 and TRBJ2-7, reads DTGVSQNPRHKITKRGQNVTFRCDPISEHNRLYWYRQTLGQGPEFLTYFQNEAQLEKSRLLSDRFSAERPKGSFSTLEIQRTEQGDSAMYLCASSPAGQVNPYEQYFGPGTRLTVT.

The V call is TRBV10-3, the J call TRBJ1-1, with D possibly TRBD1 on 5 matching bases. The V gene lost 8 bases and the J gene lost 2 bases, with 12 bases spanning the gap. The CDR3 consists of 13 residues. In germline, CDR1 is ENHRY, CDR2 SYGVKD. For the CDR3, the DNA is TGTGCCATCTCCCGGGGCCCAAACACTGAAGCTTTCTTT. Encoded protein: CAISRGPNTEAFF.

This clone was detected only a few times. CDR3 sequence reads: CASASPGAGEAFF. The CDR3 DNA sequence: TGTGCCAGCGCTTCCCCGGGGGCCGGTGAAGCTTTCTTT. The chain couples TRBV28 to TRBJ1-1; the D gene is possibly TRBD1 (6 bases). The germline V and J ends were trimmed by 8 bases and 7 bases, with 17 bases remaining between them. CDR3 length: 13 amino acids. CDR1 is MDHEN, CDR2 SYDVKM, per germline.

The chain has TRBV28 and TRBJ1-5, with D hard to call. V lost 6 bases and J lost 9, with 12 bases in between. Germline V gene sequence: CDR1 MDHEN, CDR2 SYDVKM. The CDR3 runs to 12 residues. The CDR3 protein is CASSLLERPQHF. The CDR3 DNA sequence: TGTGCCAGCAGCCTGTTGGAACGGCCCCAGCATTTT.

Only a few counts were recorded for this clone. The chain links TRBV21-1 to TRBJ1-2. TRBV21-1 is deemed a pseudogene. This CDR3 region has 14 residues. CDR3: CASSKEEDENGYTF. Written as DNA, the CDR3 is TGTGCCAGCAGCAAAGAGGAGGATGAGAATGGCTACACCTTC.

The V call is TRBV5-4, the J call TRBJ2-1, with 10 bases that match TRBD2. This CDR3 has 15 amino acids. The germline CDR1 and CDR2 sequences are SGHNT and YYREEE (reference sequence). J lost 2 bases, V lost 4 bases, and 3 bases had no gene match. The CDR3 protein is CASSPGTSAYNEQFF. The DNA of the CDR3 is TGTGCCAGCAGCCCCGGGACTAGCGCCTACAATGAGCAGTTCTTC.

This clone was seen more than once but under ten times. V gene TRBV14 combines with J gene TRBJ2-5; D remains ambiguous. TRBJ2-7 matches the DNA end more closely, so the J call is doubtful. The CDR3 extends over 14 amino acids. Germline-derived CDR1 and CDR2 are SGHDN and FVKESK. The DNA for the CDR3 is TGTGCCAGCAGCCCGTCCTCCTGGAGAGGCGAGCAGTACTTC. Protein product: CASSPSSWRGEQYF.

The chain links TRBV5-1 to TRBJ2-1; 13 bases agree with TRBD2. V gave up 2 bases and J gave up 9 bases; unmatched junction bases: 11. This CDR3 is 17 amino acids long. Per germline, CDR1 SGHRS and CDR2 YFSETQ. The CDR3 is CASSFSRTSGSAGEQFF. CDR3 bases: TGCGCCAGCAGCTTTTCGAGGACTAGCGGGAGTGCTGGTGAGCAGTTCTTC.

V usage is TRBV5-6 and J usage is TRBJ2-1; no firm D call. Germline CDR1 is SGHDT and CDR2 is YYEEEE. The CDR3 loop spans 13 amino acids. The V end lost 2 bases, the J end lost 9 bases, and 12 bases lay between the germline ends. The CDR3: CASSLILTAEQFF. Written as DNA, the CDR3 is TGTGCCAGCAGCTTAATACTAACCGCTGAGCAGTTCTTC.